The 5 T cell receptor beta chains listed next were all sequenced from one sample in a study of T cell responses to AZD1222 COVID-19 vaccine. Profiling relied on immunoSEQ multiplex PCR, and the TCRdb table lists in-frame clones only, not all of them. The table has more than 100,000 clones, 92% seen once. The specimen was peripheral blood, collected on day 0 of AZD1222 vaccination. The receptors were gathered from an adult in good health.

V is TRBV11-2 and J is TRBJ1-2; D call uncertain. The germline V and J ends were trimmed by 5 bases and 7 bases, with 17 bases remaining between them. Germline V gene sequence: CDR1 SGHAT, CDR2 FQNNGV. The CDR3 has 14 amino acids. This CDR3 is CASSPGRERSGYTF. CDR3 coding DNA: TGTGCCAGCAGCCCAGGCCGGGAACGAAGTGGCTACACCTTC. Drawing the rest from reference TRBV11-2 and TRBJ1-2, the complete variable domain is EAGVAQSPRYKIIEKRQSVAFWCNPISGHATLYWYQQILGQGPKLLIQFQNNGVVDDSQLPKDRFSAERLKGVDSTLKIQPAKLEDSAVYLCASSPGRERSGYTFGSGTRLTVV.

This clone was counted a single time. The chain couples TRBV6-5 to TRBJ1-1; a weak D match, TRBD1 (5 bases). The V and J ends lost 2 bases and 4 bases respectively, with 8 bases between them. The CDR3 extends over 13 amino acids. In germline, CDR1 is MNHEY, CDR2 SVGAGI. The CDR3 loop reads CASSYERGTEAFF. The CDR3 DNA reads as TGTGCCAGCAGTTACGAAAGGGGCACTGAAGCTTTCTTT.

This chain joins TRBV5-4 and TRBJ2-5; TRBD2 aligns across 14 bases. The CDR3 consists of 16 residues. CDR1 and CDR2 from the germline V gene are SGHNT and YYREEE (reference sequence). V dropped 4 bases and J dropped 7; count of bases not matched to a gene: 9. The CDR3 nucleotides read TGTGCCAGCAGCCTGGGACTAGCGGGAGATCTTGGGACCCAGTACTTC. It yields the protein CASSLGLAGDLGTQYF.

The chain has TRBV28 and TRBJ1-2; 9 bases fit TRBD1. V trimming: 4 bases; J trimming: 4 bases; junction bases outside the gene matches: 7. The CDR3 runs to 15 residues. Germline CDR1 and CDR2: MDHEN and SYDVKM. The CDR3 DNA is TGTGCCAGCAGTTCTACAGGGGGCGCGAGCTATGGCTACACCTTC. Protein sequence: CASSSTGGASYGYTF.

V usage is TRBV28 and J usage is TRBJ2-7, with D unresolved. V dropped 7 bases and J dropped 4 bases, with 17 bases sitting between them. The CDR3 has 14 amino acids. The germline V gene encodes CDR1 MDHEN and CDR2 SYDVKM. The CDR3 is CASTPPGRAYEQYF. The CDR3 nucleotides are TGTGCCAGCACCCCTCCCGGCAGAGCATACGAGCAGTACTTC.